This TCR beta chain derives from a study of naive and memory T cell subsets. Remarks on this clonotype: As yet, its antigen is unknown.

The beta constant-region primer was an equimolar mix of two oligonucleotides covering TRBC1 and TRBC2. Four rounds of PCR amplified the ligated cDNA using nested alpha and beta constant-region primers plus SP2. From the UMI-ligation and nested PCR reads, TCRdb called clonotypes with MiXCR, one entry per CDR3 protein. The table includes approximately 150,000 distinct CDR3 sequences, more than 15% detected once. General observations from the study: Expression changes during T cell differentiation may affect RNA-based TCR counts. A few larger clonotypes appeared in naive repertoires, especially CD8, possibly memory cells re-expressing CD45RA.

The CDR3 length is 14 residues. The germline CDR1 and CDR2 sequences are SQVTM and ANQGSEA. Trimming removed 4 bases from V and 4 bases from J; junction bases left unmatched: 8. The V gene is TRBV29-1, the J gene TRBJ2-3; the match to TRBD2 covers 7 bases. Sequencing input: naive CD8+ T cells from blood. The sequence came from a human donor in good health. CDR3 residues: CSVVGTMGADTQYF. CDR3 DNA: TGCAGCGTTGTCGGGACTATGGGGGCAGATACGCAGTATTTT.